These 2 T cell receptor beta chains originate from one sample sequenced in a study of blood T cell repertoires in COVID-19. The table came from immunoSEQ multiplex PCR; TCRdb's copy has only in-frame clones and leaves some out. Here the sample spans approximately 290,000 clones, 85% to 90% being singletons. Sequenced input: peripheral blood. Every receptor here comes from a man aged 25-40 years with acute or convalescent COVID-19.

The J gene is TRBJ2-3, the V gene TRBV9, with D maybe TRBD1 (5 bases). Germline V gene data show CDR1 as SGDLS and CDR2 as YYNGEE. The CDR3 contains 14 residues. The V end was cut by 0 bases, the J end by 4 bases, with 9 bases between. CDR3 protein: CASSVEGSADTQYF. CDR3 sequence (DNA): TGTGCCAGCAGCGTAGAGGGGTCGGCAGATACGCAGTATTTT.

The chain combines TRBV21-1 with TRBJ2-3; the table's TRBD2 call for D was not verified on the DNA. TRBV21-1 is shown as a pseudogene. This CDR3 contains 17 residues. The CDR3 sequence is CASSKEEGGRAADTQYF. Here the CDR3 DNA reads TGTGCCAGCAGCAAAGAAGAGGGCGGGAGGGCCGCAGATACGCAGTATTTT.